This TCR beta chain was sequenced for a study of blood T cell repertoires in COVID-19. Across the whole study: Both acute and convalescent COVID-19 samples were obtained from the United States, Italy and Spain.

Across under 25 US areas, participants ranged in age from about 18 to 90 years. CDR3 length: 11 amino acids. Germline assignment: CDR1 MNHEY and CDR2 SMNVEV (reference sequence). Trimming cost V 8 bases and J 6 bases, with 11 bases left between them. Original processing notes: The assay estimated nucleated cells by amplifying reference gene primers. Method: immunoSEQ multiplex PCR; TCRdb's copy keeps in-frame clones and lacks some. The V and J calls and the clone size are those of that table, but D and trimming were determined from the DNA. This sample has some 200,000 clones, with 81% found just once.

The rearrangement joins TRBV27 to TRBJ2-7, with D perhaps TRBD1 (6 bases). This TCR was sampled from a woman in her forties or fifties with acute COVID-19. The sample comprised PBMCs or T cells enriched from blood (not recorded which). The CDR3 DNA is TGTGCCAGCGGCTTGGACAGCGAGCAGTACTTC. Translating gives CASGLDSEQYF.